This TCR beta chain was sequenced for a study of radiotherapy plus CTLA-4 blockade in lung cancer. Focal radiation plus CTLA-4 blockade with ipilimumab was given to patients with chemo-refractory metastatic non-small-cell lung cancer. Method: immunoSEQ multiplex PCR; TCRdb's copy keeps in-frame clones and lacks some. In the table there are around 42,000 clones, roughly 60% of which are singletons. This clone appeared once. Its antigen is still unknown. Germline CDR1 SGHAT, CDR2 FQDESV (reference sequence). V trimming: 5 bases; J trimming: 4 bases; junction bases outside the gene matches: 13. There are 16 residues in the CDR3. Study-wide results and limits: In blood, tumor-derived TCR clones expanded after radiotherapy plus ipilimumab.

The origin of this receptor is a human donor with non-small cell lung cancer who had a partial response to radiotherapy plus ipilimumab. The chain has TRBV11-1 and TRBJ2-5; 7 bases align to TRBD1. The sequencing used peripheral blood, collected from a patient treated with radiotherapy plus ipilimumab. DNA of the CDR3: TGTGCCAGCAGCAATGGACCCCGACAGGGCGCAGAGACCCAGTACTTC. Translated, it gives CASSNGPRQGAETQYF.